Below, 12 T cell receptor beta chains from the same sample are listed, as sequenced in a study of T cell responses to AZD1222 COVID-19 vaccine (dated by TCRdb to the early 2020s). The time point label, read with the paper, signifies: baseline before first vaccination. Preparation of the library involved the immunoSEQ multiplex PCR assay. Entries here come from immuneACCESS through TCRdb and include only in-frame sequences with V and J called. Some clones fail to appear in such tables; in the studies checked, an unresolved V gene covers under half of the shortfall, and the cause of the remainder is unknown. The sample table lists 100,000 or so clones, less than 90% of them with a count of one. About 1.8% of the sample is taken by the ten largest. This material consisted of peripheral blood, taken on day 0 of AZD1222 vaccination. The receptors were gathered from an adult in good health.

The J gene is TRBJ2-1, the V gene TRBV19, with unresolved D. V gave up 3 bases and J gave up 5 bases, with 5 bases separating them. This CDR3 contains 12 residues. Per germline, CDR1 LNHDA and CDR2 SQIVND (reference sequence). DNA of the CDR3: TGTGCCAGTAGTATGGGTCACAATGAGCAGTTCTTC. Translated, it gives CASSMGHNEQFF.

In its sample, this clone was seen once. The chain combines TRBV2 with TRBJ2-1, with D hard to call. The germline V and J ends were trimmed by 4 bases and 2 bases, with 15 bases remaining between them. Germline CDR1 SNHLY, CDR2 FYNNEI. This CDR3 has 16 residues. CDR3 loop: CASSGPTPPPYNEQFF. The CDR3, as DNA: TGTGCCAGCAGTGGCCCGACTCCTCCTCCCTACAATGAGCAGTTCTTC.

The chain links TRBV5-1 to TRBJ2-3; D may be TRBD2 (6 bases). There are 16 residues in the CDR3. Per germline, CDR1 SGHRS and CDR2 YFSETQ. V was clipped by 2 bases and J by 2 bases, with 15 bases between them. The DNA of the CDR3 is TGCGCCAGCAGCTTAAATCGGTGGGACTCCACAGATACGCAGTATTTT. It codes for CASSLNRWDSTDTQYF.

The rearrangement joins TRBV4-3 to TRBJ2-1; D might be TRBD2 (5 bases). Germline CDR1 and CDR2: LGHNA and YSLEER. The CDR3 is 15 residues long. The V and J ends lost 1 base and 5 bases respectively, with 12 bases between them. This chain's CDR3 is CASSQATPSHNEQFF. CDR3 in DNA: TGCGCCAGCAGCCAAGCCACACCTAGCCACAATGAGCAGTTCTTC.

CDR3 bases: TGTGCCAGCAGCCCGCACAATTCACCCCTCCACTTT. Translating gives CASSPHNSPLHF. The chain is built from TRBV6-5 and TRBJ1-6; D is unclear. V lost 6 bases and J lost 7, with 7 bases in between. This CDR3 region has 12 residues. Looked up from germline, CDR1 is MNHEY and CDR2 is SVGAGI.

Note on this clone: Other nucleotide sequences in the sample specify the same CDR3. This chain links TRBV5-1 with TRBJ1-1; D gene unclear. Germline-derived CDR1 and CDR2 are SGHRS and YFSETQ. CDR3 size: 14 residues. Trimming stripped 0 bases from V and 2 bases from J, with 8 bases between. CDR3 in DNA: TGCGCCAGCAGCTTGGGCAGGTTAAACACTGAAGCTTTCTTT. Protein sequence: CASSLGRLNTEAFF.

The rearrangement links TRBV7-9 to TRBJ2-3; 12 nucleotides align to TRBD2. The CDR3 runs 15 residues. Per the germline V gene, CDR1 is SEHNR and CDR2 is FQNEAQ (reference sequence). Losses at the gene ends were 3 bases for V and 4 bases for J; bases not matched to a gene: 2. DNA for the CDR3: TGTGCCAGCAGCTTCAGACTAGCGGGAGCAGATACGCAGTATTTT. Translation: CASSFRLAGADTQYF.

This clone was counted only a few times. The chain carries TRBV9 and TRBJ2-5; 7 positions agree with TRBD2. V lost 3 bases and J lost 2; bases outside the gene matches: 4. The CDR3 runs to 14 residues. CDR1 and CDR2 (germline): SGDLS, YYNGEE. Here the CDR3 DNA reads TGTGCCAGCAGCGACCCTAGCGGACAAGAGACCCAGTACTTC. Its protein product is CASSDPSGQETQYF.

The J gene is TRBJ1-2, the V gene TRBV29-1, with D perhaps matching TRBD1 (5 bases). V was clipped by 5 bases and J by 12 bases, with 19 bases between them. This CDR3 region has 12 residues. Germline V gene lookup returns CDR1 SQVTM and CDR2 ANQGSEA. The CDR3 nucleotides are TGCAGCGTTTCTCCGTTAGGGGTAGGGAACACCTTC. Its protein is CSVSPLGVGNTF.

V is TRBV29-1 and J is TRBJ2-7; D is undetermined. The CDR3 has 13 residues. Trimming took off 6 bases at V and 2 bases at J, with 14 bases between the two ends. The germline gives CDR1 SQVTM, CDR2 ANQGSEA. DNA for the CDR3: TGCAGCGTAGATCCAGTGTGTGCCTACGAGCAGTACTTC. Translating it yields CSVDPVCAYEQYF.

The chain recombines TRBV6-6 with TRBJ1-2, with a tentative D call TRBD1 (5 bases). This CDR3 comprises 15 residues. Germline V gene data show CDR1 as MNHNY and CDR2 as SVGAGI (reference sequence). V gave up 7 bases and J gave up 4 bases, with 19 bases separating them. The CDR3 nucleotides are TGTGCCAGCAAAGGCCCGTCCGGGGGAGGCTATGGCTACACCTTC. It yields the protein CASKGPSGGGYGYTF.

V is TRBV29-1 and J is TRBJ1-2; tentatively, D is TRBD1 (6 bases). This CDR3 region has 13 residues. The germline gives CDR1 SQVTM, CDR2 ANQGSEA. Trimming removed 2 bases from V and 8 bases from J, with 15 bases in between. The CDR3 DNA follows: TGCAGCGTTGAAACAGGGACCTATCGCGGCTACACCTTC. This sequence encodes CSVETGTYRGYTF.